Shown below are 29 T cell receptor beta chains from a single sample sequenced in a study of draining lymph node invasion in breast cancer. The CD4+ CD45RA- CD25- gate defined the sorted memory conventional CD4 T cells. TCRdb re-analysed the bulk RNA-seq reads in MiXCR, keeping a single row per CDR3 protein. The sample records some 810 distinct CDR3 sequences, roughly 62% being singletons. The sequenced sample consisted of sorted memory CD4+ effector T cells from the tumor. The receptor source for this set is a female donor with luminal breast cancer.

This chain links TRBV3-1 with TRBJ2-7, with TRBD1 as a possible D gene (6 bases). The CDR3 extends over 16 amino acids. The germline CDR1 and CDR2 sequences are LGHDT and YNNKEL (reference sequence). V lost 0 bases to trimming and J lost 3 bases, with 15 bases between them. The CDR3 DNA sequence: TGTGCCAGCAGCCAAGAGAGTGGGGGCCGGTTCTACGAGCAGTACTTC. The encoded protein is CASSQESGGRFYEQYF.

J is TRBJ2-1 and V is TRBV19; 11 bases are shared with TRBD2. This CDR3 comprises 17 residues. Germline assignment: CDR1 LNHDA and CDR2 SQIVND (reference sequence). Trimming at V came to 0 bases and at J to 3 bases, leaving 4 bases not matched to a gene. The CDR3 DNA sequence: TGTGCCAGTAGTATAGAGGGTAGCGGGAGGGTCTACAATGAGCAGTTCTTC. Residues: CASSIEGSGRVYNEQFF.

The chain carries TRBV12-3 or TRBV12-4 and TRBJ2-7; weak D call: TRBD2 (6 bases). The CDR3 is 15 residues long. The germline V and J ends were trimmed by 5 bases and 5 bases, with 19 bases remaining between them. The CDR3 DNA reads TGTGCCAGCAGTCCTGGGGGAGGAGGGCGGAACGAGCAGTACTTC. Its translation is CASSPGGGGRNEQYF.

The chain recombines TRBV20-1 with TRBJ1-5; D might be TRBD1 (5 bases). V was trimmed by 0 bases and J by 5 bases, leaving 17 bases between them. The CDR3 contains 16 residues. Germline V lookup: CDR1 DFQATT, CDR2 SNEGSKA (reference sequence). CDR3 sequence: CSARDGSRGVYQPQHF. CDR3 coding DNA: TGCAGTGCTAGAGATGGGTCAAGGGGTGTCTATCAGCCCCAGCATTTT.

This clonotype has just one count. The rearrangement links TRBV7-9 to TRBJ2-3; TRBD2 agrees at 9 bases. This CDR3 contains 15 residues. V dropped 5 bases and J dropped 4; count of bases not matched to a gene: 7. Per the germline V gene, CDR1 is SEHNR and CDR2 is FQNEAQ (reference sequence). CDR3 amino acids: CASSRASGTSDTQYF. CDR3 DNA sequence: TGTGCCAGCAGCCGTGCTAGCGGGACCTCAGATACGCAGTATTTT.

The chain uses TRBV27 and TRBJ1-1, with 9 bases identical to TRBD1. The V gene end was trimmed by 7 bases and the J gene end by 2 bases; junction bases not matched to a gene: 2. CDR1 and CDR2 from the germline V gene are MNHEY and SMNVEV (reference sequence). The CDR3 is made up of 13 amino acids. This CDR3 is CASKGQGNTEAFF. CDR3 nucleotides: TGTGCCAGCAAGGGACAGGGTAACACTGAAGCTTTCTTT.

The chain has TRBV20-1 and TRBJ2-5; D remains unclear. The germline V gene encodes CDR1 DFQATT and CDR2 SNEGSKA (reference sequence). Trimming stripped 0 bases from V and 2 bases from J, with 7 bases between. The CDR3 spans 13 residues. The CDR3 sequence: CSAREALQETQYF. The CDR3 DNA sequence: TGCAGTGCTAGAGAGGCCTTACAAGAGACCCAGTACTTC.

The chain recombines TRBV7-2 with TRBJ1-1; D is ambiguous. Germline V gene lookup returns CDR1 SGHTA and CDR2 FQGNSA. V dropped 2 bases and J dropped 6 bases, with 13 bases sitting between them. CDR3 length: 14 amino acids. The CDR3 DNA sequence: TGTGCCAGCAGCTTACTAGGGTTTCGGGCTGAAGCTTTCTTT. This codes for CASSLLGFRAEAFF.

This clonotype was recorded a few times. J is TRBJ2-7 and V is TRBV12-3 or TRBV12-4, with D possibly being TRBD2 (6 bases). Trimming pared 8 bases from V and 6 bases from J, leaving 17 bases between. The CDR3 length is 13 residues. CDR3 region: CASRGAGLGEQYF. In DNA form, the CDR3 reads TGTGCCAGCCGGGGCGCGGGATTGGGCGAGCAGTACTTC.

This clonotype is labeled as hyperexpanded (1% or more). V usage is TRBV27 and J usage is TRBJ1-1; 8 positions agree with TRBD1. This CDR3 contains 16 residues. CDR1 is MNHEY and CDR2 is SMNVEV in the germline V gene (reference sequence). Unmatched junction bases numbered 11, after V lost 4 bases and J lost 4 bases. CDR3 in amino acids: CASSSGQGGLGTEAFF. CDR3 sequence (DNA): TGTGCCAGCAGTTCCGGACAGGGAGGTCTCGGCACTGAAGCTTTCTTT.

Only a few counts were recorded for this clonotype. J is TRBJ2-1 and V is TRBV7-8, with a possible D match to TRBD1 (5 bases). The V end lost 4 bases, the J end lost 4 bases, and 8 bases lay between the germline ends. The CDR3 extends over 13 amino acids. The germline V gene has CDR1 SGHVS and CDR2 FQNEAQ. The CDR3: CASSSQVYNEQFF. The CDR3 nucleotides read TGTGCCAGCAGCTCACAGGTATACAATGAGCAGTTCTTC.

V usage is TRBV12-3 or TRBV12-4 and J usage is TRBJ1-5, with D maybe TRBD1 (6 bases). Trimming cost V 6 bases and J 3 bases, with 15 bases left between them. The CDR3 covers 15 residues. The chain's CDR3 is CASRQTGRYNQPQHF. CDR3 sequence (DNA): TGTGCCAGCAGACAAACAGGGCGCTACAATCAGCCCCAGCATTTT.

The V and J genes are TRBV7-2 and TRBJ1-1; TRBD1 is a possible D gene (6 bases). Germline V CDR1 and CDR2: SGHTA, FQGNSA. Trimming stripped 3 bases from V and 6 bases from J, with 17 bases between. This CDR3 region has 15 residues. The CDR3 nucleotides are TGTGCCAGCAGCTTTGCGAGGGGGAGGGTCGCTGAAGCTTTCTTT. Translating it yields CASSFARGRVAEAFF.

The V and J genes are TRBV7-2 and TRBJ2-5; the D is unclear. V gave up 5 bases and J gave up 5 bases, with 6 bases separating them. This CDR3 region has 11 residues. Germline V gives CDR1 SGHTA, CDR2 FQGNSA. The CDR3 protein is CASSVLETQYF. The CDR3 DNA reads TGTGCCAGCAGCGTCCTGGAGACCCAGTACTTC.

The chain uses TRBV15 and TRBJ2-3, with 9 positions matching TRBD2. The CDR3 length is 17 residues. The V segment lost 1 base and the J segment 3 bases; nucleotides outside the gene matches: 8. Per the germline V gene, CDR1 is LNHNV and CDR2 is YYDKDF (reference sequence). CDR3 loop: CATSRGAQAGGTDTQYF. DNA of the CDR3: TGTGCCACCAGCAGAGGGGCCCAGGCGGGGGGGACAGATACGCAGTATTTT.

The V call is TRBV27, the J call TRBJ1-2; 8 bases line up with TRBD1. The CDR3 consists of 15 residues. V gave up 4 bases and J gave up 6 bases; unmatched junction bases: 10. The germline V gene encodes CDR1 MNHEY and CDR2 SMNVEV (reference sequence). The CDR3 DNA is TGTGCCAGCAGTTCCACAGGGGGGGGATACGATGGCTACACCTTC. Translation: CASSSTGGGYDGYTF.

CDR3 DNA: TGTGCCAGCAGCTTGGGCAGAGATAATTCACCCCTCCACTTT. It codes for CASSLGRDNSPLHF. This rearrangement joins TRBV7-9 to TRBJ1-6; D call uncertain. CDR1 is SEHNR, CDR2 FQNEAQ, per germline (reference sequence). The length of the CDR3 is 14 residues. V gave up 3 bases and J gave up 5 bases, with 8 bases separating them. The full variable domain, completed using reference TRBV7-9 and TRBJ1-6, is DTGVSQNPRHKITKRGQNVTFRCDPISEHNRLYWYRQTLGQGPEFLTYFQNEAQLEKSRLLSDRFSAERPKGSFSTLEIQRTEQGDSAMYLCASSLGRDNSPLHFGNGTRLTVT.

V gene TRBV7-2 combines with J gene TRBJ2-2; 12 nucleotides align to TRBD2. CDR1 and CDR2 (germline): SGHTA, FQGNSA. Unmatched junction bases numbered 3, after V lost 2 bases and J lost 2 bases. The CDR3 is 17 residues long. Here the CDR3 reads CASSLRLAGDNTGELFF. As DNA, the CDR3 is TGTGCCAGCAGCTTACGACTAGCGGGAGATAACACCGGGGAGCTGTTTTTT.

This clonotype was found once. The chain carries TRBV5-6 and TRBJ1-2; 7 nucleotides align to TRBD1. CDR1 SGHDT and CDR2 YYEEEE come from the germline V gene. Unmatched junction bases numbered 13, after V lost 1 base and J lost 4 bases. The CDR3 is made up of 17 amino acids. The chain's CDR3 is CASSLIERGRDPYGYTF. For the CDR3, the DNA is TGTGCCAGCAGCTTGATCGAAAGGGGGCGCGATCCCTATGGCTACACCTTC.

This clonotype has just one count. The rearrangement joins TRBV12-3 or TRBV12-4 to TRBJ2-7; 11 positions match TRBD2. V shed 5 bases, J shed 7 bases, and the junction held 1 base outside the gene matches. The CDR3 is made up of 12 amino acids. Here the CDR3 reads CASSRTSGEQYF. For the CDR3, the DNA is TGTGCCAGCAGTCGGACTAGCGGGGAGCAGTACTTC.

V usage is TRBV2 and J usage is TRBJ1-1, with D unclear. Germline loops: CDR1 SNHLY, CDR2 FYNNEI. V gave up 5 bases and J gave up 2 bases, with 12 bases separating them. The CDR3 extends over 14 amino acids. The DNA of the CDR3 is TGTGCCAGCAGTCAGGTGGGCGGTAACACTGAAGCTTTCTTT. It encodes CASSQVGGNTEAFF.

V is TRBV11-2 and J is TRBJ2-3; 8 bases are shared with TRBD1. There are 15 residues in the CDR3. With V trimmed by 0 bases and J by 4 bases, 3 bases remained unmatched. Germline CDR1 is SGHAT and CDR2 is FQNNGV. This chain's CDR3 is CASSLDRGRSDTQYF. The CDR3 nucleotides read TGTGCCAGCAGCTTAGACAGGGGGCGTTCAGATACGCAGTATTTT.

The CDR3 DNA reads TGTGCCAGCAGTTTATCGGGCAGGGGGGAGGGCTACACCTTC. It specifies CASSLSGRGEGYTF. The rearrangement links TRBV27 to TRBJ1-2; 7 bases line up with TRBD1. CDR1 is MNHEY, CDR2 SMNVEV, per germline (reference sequence). The CDR3 sequence is 14 residues long. J gave up 8 bases and V 0 bases, and 6 bases lay outside the gene matches.

The V gene is TRBV24-1, the J gene TRBJ1-2; D gene unclear. This CDR3 spans 13 amino acids. The germline CDR1 and CDR2 sequences are KGHDR and SFDVKD. Trimming shortened V by 1 base and J by 8 bases, and 10 bases separated the two germline ends. The CDR3 region is CATSDFLGDGYTF. In nucleotides, the CDR3 is TGTGCCACCAGTGATTTTTTGGGTGACGGCTACACCTTC.

This chain links TRBV12-3 or TRBV12-4 with TRBJ2-7; the match to TRBD2 covers 7 bases. The CDR3 extends over 13 amino acids. V was pared by 1 base and J by 6 bases, with 3 bases of the junction left unmatched. The CDR3 nucleotides are TGTGCCAGCAGTTTAGGCGGGAGAGGCGAGCAGTACTTC. Its protein is CASSLGGRGEQYF.

The rearrangement links TRBV19 to TRBJ1-1, with a possible D match to TRBD1 (5 bases). Between the trimmed V and J ends, which lost 9 bases and 9 bases, there was a span of 8 bases. The CDR3 spans 9 residues. Germline CDR1 and CDR2: LNHDA and SQIVND (reference sequence). This CDR3 is CARKGKAFF. DNA of the CDR3: TGTGCCAGGAAGGGGAAAGCTTTCTTT. Combining the CDR3 with reference TRBV19 and TRBJ1-1 gives the whole variable domain DGGITQSPKYLFRKEGQNVTLSCEQNLNHDAMYWYRQDPGQGLRLIYYSQIVNDFQKGDIAEGYSVSREKKESFPLTVTSAQKNPTAFYLCARKGKAFFGQGTRLTVV.

This chain links TRBV5-5 with TRBJ1-1, with TRBD1 identical over 7 bases. Germline assignment: CDR1 SGHKS and CDR2 YYEKEE (reference sequence). V shed 3 bases, J shed 5 bases, and the junction held 7 bases outside the gene matches. The CDR3 spans 14 residues. The CDR3 loop is CASSWDSSLTEAFF. Here the CDR3 DNA reads TGTGCCAGCAGCTGGGACAGTTCCTTAACTGAAGCTTTCTTT.

V is TRBV28 and J is TRBJ2-4; D remains ambiguous. The CDR3 has 14 amino acids. V was trimmed by 4 bases and J by 4 bases, leaving 11 bases between them. Germline lookup yields CDR1 MDHEN and CDR2 SYDVKM. The CDR3 protein is CASSSLQRKNIQYF. The CDR3, as DNA: TGTGCCAGCAGTTCTTTGCAACGAAAAAACATTCAGTACTTC.

A few counts support this clonotype. This sequence joins TRBV5-8 and TRBJ2-1, with D possibly called TRBD1 or TRBD2 (6 bases each). CDR1 SGHTS and CDR2 YDEGEE come from the germline V gene. Trimming removed 4 bases from V and 4 bases from J, with 15 bases in between. There are 15 residues in the CDR3. The CDR3 region is CASSRGQVKYNEQFF. Here the CDR3 DNA reads TGTGCCAGCAGCCGGGGGCAGGTGAAGTACAATGAGCAGTTCTTC.